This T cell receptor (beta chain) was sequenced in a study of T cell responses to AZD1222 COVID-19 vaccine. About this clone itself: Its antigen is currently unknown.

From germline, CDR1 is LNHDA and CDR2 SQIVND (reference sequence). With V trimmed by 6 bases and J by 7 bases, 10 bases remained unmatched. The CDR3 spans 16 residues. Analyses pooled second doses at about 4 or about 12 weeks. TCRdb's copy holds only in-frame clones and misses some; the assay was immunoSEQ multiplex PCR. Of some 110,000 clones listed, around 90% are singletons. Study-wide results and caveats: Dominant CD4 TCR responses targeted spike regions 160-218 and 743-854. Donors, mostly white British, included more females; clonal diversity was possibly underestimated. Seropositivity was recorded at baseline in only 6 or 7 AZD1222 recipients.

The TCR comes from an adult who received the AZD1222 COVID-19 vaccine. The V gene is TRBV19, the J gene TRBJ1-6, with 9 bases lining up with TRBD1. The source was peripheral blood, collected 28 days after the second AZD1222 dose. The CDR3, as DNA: TGTGCCAGTAGCCCCTCCGTCGGGACAGGGAATTCACCCCTCCACTTT. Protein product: CASSPSVGTGNSPLHF.